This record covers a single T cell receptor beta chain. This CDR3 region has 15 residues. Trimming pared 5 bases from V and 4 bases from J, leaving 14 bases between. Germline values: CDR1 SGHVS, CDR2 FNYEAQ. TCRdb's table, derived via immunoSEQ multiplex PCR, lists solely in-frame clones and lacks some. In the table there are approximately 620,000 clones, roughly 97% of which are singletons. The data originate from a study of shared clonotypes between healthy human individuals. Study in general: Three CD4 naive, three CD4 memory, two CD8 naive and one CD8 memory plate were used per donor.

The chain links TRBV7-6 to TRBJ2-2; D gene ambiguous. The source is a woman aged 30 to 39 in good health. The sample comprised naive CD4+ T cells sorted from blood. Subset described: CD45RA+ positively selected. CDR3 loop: CASSHASLSTGELFF. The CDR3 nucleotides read TGTGCCAGCAGCCATGCTAGTCTGAGCACCGGGGAGCTGTTTTTT.